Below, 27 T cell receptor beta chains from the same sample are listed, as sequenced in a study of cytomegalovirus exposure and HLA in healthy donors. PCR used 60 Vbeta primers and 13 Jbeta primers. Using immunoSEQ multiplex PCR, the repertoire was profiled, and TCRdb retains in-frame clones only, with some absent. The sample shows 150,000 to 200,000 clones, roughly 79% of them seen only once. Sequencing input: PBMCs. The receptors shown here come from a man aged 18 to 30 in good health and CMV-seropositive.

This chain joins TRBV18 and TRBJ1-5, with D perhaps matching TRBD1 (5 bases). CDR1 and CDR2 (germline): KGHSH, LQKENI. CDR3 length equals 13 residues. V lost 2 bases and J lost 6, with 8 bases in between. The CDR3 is CASSPWGGQPQHF. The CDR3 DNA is TGTGCCAGCTCACCATGGGGGGGTCAGCCCCAGCATTTT.

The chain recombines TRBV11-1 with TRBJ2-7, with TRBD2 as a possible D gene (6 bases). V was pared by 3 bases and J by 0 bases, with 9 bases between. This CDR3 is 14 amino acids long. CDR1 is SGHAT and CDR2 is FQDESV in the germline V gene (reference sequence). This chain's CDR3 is CASSFGGVSYEQYF. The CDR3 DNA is TGTGCCAGCAGCTTCGGCGGGGTCTCCTACGAGCAGTACTTC.

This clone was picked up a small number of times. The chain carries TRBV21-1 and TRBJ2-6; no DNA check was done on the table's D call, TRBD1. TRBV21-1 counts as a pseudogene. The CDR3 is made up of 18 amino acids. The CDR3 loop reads CASSKVWAGKAGANVLTF. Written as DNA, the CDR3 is TGTGCCAGCAGCAAAGTATGGGCAGGGAAGGCTGGGGCCAACGTCCTGACTTTC.

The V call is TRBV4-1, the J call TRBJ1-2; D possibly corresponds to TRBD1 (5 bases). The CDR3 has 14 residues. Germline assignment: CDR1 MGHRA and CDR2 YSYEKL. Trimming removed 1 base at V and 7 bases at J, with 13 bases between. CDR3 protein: CASSQAGELRGYTF. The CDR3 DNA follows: TGCGCCAGCAGCCAAGCGGGGGAGTTGCGTGGCTACACCTTC.

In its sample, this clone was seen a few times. CDR3 sequence: CASSLGAGIGPDTQYF. DNA of the CDR3: TGCGCCAGCAGCTTGGGTGCGGGGATCGGTCCAGATACGCAGTATTTT. The chain has TRBV5-1 and TRBJ2-3; D is perhaps TRBD2 (6 bases). V lost 0 bases and J 4 bases, leaving 15 bases between the germline ends. The length of the CDR3 is 16 residues. The germline V gene has CDR1 SGHRS and CDR2 YFSETQ. The entire variable domain, with the rest obtained from reference TRBV5-1 and TRBJ2-3, is as follows: KAGVTQTPRYLIKTRGQQVTLSCSPISGHRSVSWYQQTPGQGLQFLFEYFSETQRNKGNFPGRFSGRQFSNSRSEMNVSTLELGDSALYLCASSLGAGIGPDTQYFGPGTRLTVL.

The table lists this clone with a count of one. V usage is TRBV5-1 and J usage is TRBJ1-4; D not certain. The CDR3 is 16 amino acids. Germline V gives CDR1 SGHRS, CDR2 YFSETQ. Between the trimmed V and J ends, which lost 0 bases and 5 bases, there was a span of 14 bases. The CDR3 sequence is CASSLGTPRQNEKLFF. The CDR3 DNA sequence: TGCGCCAGCAGCTTGGGTACACCCCGCCAAAATGAAAAACTGTTTTTT.

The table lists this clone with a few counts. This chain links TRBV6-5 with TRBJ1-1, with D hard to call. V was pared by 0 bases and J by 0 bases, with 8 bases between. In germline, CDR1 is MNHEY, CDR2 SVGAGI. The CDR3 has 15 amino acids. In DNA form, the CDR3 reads TGTGCCAGCAGTTACTCGCGAGGGCTGAACACTGAAGCTTTCTTT. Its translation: CASSYSRGLNTEAFF.

CDR3 in DNA: TGTGCCAGCAGCTATGACAGGGGGCCCACAGATACGCAGTATTTT. Its translation is CASSYDRGPTDTQYF. The rearrangement links TRBV7-9 to TRBJ2-3, with 10 nucleotides matching TRBD1. This CDR3 spans 15 amino acids. Trimming removed 4 bases from V and 2 bases from J; junction bases left unmatched: 3. Germline-derived CDR1 and CDR2 are SEHNR and FQNEAQ (reference sequence).

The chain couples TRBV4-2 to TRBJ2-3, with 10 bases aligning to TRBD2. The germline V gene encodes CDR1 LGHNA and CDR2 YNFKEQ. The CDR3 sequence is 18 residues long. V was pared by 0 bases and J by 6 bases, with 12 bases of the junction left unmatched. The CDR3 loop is CASSQENVGLAGADTQYF. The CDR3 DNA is TGTGCCAGCAGCCAAGAAAATGTCGGCCTAGCGGGAGCGGATACGCAGTATTTT.

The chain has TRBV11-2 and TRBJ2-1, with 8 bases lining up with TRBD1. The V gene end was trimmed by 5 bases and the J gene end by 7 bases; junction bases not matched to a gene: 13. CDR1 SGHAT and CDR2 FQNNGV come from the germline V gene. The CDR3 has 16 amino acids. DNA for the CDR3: TGTGCCAGCAGCCCGCGGACAGGGATCTTGGGGAATGAGCAGTTCTTC. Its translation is CASSPRTGILGNEQFF.

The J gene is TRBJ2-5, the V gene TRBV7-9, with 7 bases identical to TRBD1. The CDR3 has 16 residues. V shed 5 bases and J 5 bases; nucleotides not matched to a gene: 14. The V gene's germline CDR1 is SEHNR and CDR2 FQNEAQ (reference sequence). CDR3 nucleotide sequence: TGTGCCAGCAGCCCACGCCAGGGGGTACGACCGGAGACCCAGTACTTC. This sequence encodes CASSPRQGVRPETQYF.

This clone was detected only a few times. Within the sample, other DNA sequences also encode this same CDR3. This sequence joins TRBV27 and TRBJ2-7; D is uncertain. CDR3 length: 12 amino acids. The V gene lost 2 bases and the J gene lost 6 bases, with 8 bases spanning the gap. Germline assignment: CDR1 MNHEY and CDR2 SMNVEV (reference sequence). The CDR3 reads CASSLPLGEQYF. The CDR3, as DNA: TGTGCCAGCAGTTTACCCCTCGGCGAGCAGTACTTC.

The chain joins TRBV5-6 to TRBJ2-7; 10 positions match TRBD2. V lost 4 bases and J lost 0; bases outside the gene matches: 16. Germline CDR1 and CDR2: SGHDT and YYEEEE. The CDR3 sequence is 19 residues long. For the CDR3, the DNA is TGTGCCAGCAGCCTCCTAGCGGGAGCTCCCCAGATTATCTCCTACGAGCAGTACTTC. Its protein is CASSLLAGAPQIISYEQYF.

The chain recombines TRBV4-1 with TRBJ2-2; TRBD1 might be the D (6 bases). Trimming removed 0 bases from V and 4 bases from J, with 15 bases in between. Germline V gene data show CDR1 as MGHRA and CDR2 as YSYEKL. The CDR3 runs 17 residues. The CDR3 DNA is TGCGCCAGCAGCCAAGAAGGGGGTACACGGGGCACCGGGGAGCTGTTTTTT. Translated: CASSQEGGTRGTGELFF.

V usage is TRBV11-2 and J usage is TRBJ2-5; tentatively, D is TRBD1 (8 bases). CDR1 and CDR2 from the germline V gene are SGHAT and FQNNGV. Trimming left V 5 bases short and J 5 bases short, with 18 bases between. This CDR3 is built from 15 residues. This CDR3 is CASSATGGDRETQYF. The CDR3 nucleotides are TGTGCCAGCAGCGCCACAGGGGGGGATCGGGAGACCCAGTACTTC.

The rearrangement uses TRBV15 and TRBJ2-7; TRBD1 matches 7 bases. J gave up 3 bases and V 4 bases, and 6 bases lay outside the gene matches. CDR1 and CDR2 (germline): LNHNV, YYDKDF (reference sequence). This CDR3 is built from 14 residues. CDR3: CATSKVTGNYEQYF. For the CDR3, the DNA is TGTGCCACCAGCAAAGTGACAGGGAACTACGAGCAGTACTTC.

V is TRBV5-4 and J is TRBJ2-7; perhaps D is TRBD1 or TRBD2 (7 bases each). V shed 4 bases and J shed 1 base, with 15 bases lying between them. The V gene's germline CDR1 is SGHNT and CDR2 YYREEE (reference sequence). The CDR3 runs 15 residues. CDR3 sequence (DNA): TGTGCCAGCAGCATGGGGAGGGACAGATCCTACGAGCAGTACTTC. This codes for CASSMGRDRSYEQYF.

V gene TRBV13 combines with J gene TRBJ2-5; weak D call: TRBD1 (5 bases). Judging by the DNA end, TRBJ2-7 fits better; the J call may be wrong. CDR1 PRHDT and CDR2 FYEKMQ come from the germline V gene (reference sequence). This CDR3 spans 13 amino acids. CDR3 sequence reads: CASSFRQNYEQYF. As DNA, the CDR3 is TGTGCCAGCAGCTTCAGACAGAACTACGAGCAGTACTTC.

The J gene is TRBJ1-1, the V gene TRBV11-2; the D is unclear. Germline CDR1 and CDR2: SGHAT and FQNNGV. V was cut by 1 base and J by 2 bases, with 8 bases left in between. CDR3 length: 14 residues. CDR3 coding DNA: TGTGCCAGCAGCTTAGTTGGGAGAAACACTGAAGCTTTCTTT. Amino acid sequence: CASSLVGRNTEAFF.

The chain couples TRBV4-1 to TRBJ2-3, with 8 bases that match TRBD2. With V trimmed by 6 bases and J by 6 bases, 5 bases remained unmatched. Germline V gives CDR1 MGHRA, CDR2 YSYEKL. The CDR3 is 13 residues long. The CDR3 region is CASRRGASDTQYF. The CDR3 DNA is TGCGCCAGCAGGCGGGGGGCGTCGGATACGCAGTATTTT.

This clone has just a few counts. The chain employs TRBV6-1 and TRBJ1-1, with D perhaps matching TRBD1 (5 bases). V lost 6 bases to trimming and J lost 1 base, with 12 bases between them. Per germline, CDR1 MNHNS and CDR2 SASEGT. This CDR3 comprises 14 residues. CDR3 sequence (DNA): TGTGCCAGCAGGATGACAGAGCGGAACACTGAAGCTTTCTTT. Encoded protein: CASRMTERNTEAFF.

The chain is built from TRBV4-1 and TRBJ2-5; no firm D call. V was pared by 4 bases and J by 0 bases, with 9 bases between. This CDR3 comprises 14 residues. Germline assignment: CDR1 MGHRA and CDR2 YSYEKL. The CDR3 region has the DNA TGCGCCAGCAGCCTCCGCGAGTACCAAGAGACCCAGTACTTC. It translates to CASSLREYQETQYF.

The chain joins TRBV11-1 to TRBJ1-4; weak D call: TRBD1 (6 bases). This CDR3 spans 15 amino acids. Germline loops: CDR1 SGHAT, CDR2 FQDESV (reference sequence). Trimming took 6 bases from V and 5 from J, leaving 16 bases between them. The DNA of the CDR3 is TGTGCCAGCAGTCAAGGACAGACAGAAAATGAAAAACTGTTTTTT. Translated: CASSQGQTENEKLFF.

The CDR3: CASSVSDSPNYGYTF. The CDR3 nucleotides read TGTGCCAGCAGCGTATCGGACAGCCCTAACTATGGCTACACCTTC. The chain combines TRBV9 with TRBJ1-2; D might be TRBD1 (6 bases). Trimming removed 1 base at V and 0 bases at J, with 10 bases between. The CDR3 runs 15 residues. The germline V gene has CDR1 SGDLS and CDR2 YYNGEE.

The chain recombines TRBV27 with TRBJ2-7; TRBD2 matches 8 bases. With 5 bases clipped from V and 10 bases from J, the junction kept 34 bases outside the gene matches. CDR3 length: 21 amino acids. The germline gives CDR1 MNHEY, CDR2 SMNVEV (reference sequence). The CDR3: CASSPLLAGGTAVISPREQYF. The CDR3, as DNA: TGTGCCAGCAGTCCCCTCCTAGCGGGTGGAACCGCTGTTATCTCCCCCCGGGAACAGTACTTC.

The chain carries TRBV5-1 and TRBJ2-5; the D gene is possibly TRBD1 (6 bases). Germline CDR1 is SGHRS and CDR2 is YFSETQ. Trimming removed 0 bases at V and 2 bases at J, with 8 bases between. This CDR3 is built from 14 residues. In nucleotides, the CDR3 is TGCGCCAGCAGCTTGGATCAGGGGCAAGAGACCCAGTACTTC. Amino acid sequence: CASSLDQGQETQYF.

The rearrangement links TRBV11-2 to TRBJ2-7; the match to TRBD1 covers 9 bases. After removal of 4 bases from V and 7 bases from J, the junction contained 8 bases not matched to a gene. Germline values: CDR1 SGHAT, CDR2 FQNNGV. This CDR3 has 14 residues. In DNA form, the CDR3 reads TGTGCCAGCAGCTCCGGACAGGGGCCTATGGAGCAGTACTTC. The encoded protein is CASSSGQGPMEQYF. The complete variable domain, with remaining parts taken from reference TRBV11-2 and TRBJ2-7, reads EAGVAQSPRYKIIEKRQSVAFWCNPISGHATLYWYQQILGQGPKLLIQFQNNGVVDDSQLPKDRFSAERLKGVDSTLKIQPAKLEDSAVYLCASSSGQGPMEQYFGPGTRLTVT.